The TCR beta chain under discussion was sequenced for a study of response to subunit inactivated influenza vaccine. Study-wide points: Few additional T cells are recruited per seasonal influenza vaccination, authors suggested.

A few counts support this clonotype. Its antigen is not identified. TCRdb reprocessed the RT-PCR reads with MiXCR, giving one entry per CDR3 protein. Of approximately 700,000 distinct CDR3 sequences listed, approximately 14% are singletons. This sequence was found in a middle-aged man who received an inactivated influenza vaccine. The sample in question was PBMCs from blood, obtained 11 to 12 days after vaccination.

CDR3 bases: TGTGCCAGCAGCTTTGGACAGGGGGGTAATGAAAAACTGTTTTTT. Amino acid sequence: CASSFGQGGNEKLFF. The rearrangement links TRBV7-2 to TRBJ1-4, with 10 bases aligning to TRBD1. Germline loops: CDR1 SGHTA, CDR2 FQGNSA. The CDR3 runs 15 residues. The ends lost 3 bases at V and 4 bases at J; junction bases unmatched: 2. Full variable domain (remainder filled in from reference TRBV7-2 and TRBJ1-4): GAGVSQSPSNKVTEKGKDVELRCDPISGHTALYWYRQSLGQGLEFLIYFQGNSAPDKSGLPSDRFSAERTGGSVSTLTIQRTQQEDSAVYLCASSFGQGGNEKLFFGSGTQLSVL.